This TCR beta chain was obtained from a study of shared clonotypes between healthy human individuals. Study as a whole: Three CD4 naive, three CD4 memory, two CD8 naive and one CD8 memory plate were used per donor.

The naive CD8 subset, CD45RO-negative cells positively selected for CCR7, excluded terminally differentiated effector memory CD45RA+ cells. Some clones are missing from TCRdb's copy, which holds only in-frame ones; the method was immunoSEQ multiplex PCR. The sample lists approximately 2,200,000 clones; 90% to 95% were seen once. What was sequenced was naive CD8+ T cells from PBMCs. The source is a man in his late teens or twenties in good health. Some clones in this sample may be carry-over from other donors' samples.

CDR3 residues: CSVRGLPTDTQYF. CDR3 in DNA: TGCAGCGTTCGGGGGCTACCGACAGATACGCAGTATTTT. The chain links TRBV29-1 to TRBJ2-3; D may correspond to TRBD1 or TRBD2 (6 bases each). The CDR3 has 13 residues. V was clipped by 5 bases and J by 3 bases, with 12 bases between them. Germline V lookup: CDR1 SQVTM, CDR2 ANQGSEA.